The sequence of this T cell receptor (beta chain) was determined in a study of blood T cells in healthy people across ages. For the second PCR, which ran for about 6 to 11 cycles, a sample-barcoded 5' primer and a J-beta primer mix were used. TCRdb redid the calling of the 5' RACE reads with MiXCR, one entry per CDR3 protein. This sample has almost 300,000 distinct CDR3 sequences, with 25% to 30% found just once. General observations from the study: Diversity of TCR beta per million T cells declined in a roughly linear way with age. Long-lived donors exceeded aged donors in naive CD4+ cells and diversity.

Turning to this clonotype: No antigen is known for it.

This CDR3 contains 14 residues. V shed 3 bases, J shed 8 bases, and the junction held 7 bases outside the gene matches. CDR1 is MDHEN, CDR2 SYDVKM, per germline. The chain joins TRBV28 to TRBJ2-1; 7 bases match TRBD2. Sequenced material: blood. This sequence originates from a woman aged 65 to 85 in good health. Here the CDR3 DNA reads TGTGCCAGCAGTTTTGGCGGGAGTAAAGATGAGCAGTTCTTC. It yields the protein CASSFGGSKDEQFF.